These 26 T cell receptor beta chains share one sample of origin, sequenced in a study of blood T cell repertoires in COVID-19. Assay used: immunoSEQ multiplex PCR; TCRdb lists only in-frame clones, some missing. The data show more than 350,000 clones, 88% seen once. Sample: PBMCs or T cells enriched from blood (not recorded which). Receptors originate from a woman aged 18-29 years who had been exposed to COVID-19.

The chain carries TRBV19 and TRBJ1-5; D might be TRBD1 (6 bases). CDR1 is LNHDA and CDR2 is SQIVND in the germline V gene (reference sequence). There are 15 residues in the CDR3. Trimming cost V 6 bases and J 1 base, with 13 bases left between them. This chain's CDR3 is CASRTTGLSNQPQHF. The CDR3 region has the DNA TGTGCCAGTAGGACGACAGGTTTAAGCAATCAGCCCCAGCATTTT. The variable domain in full, with the rest retrieved from reference TRBV19 and TRBJ1-5, is DGGITQSPKYLFRKEGQNVTLSCEQNLNHDAMYWYRQDPGQGLRLIYYSQIVNDFQKGDIAEGYSVSREKKESFPLTVTSAQKNPTAFYLCASRTTGLSNQPQHFGDGTRLSIL.

The chain couples TRBV4-2 to TRBJ2-3, with a possible D match to TRBD2 (6 bases). This CDR3 region has 17 residues. The V end lost 0 bases, the J end lost 2 bases, and 15 bases lay between the germline ends. Germline V gene lookup returns CDR1 LGHNA and CDR2 YNFKEQ. Here the CDR3 reads CASSQDHREPYTDTQYF. CDR3 nucleotide sequence: TGTGCCAGCAGCCAAGATCACCGGGAGCCATACACAGATACGCAGTATTTT.

This chain joins TRBV3-1 (or the pseudogene TRBV3-2) and TRBJ2-1, with D possibly TRBD2 on 5 matching bases. V was shortened by 1 base and J by 8 bases, with 21 bases between the two germline ends. This CDR3 comprises 17 residues. Germline V gene sequence: CDR1 LGHDT, CDR2 YNNKEL (reference sequence). The CDR3 DNA follows: TGTGCCAGCAGCCAAGTATTGATAGTACGGGGTGAGGATGAGCAGTTCTTC. Its protein is CASSQVLIVRGEDEQFF.

This chain connects TRBV7-9 to TRBJ1-2; weak D call: TRBD1 (5 bases). Germline CDR1 reads SEHNR; CDR2 reads FQNEAQ (reference sequence). The length of the CDR3 is 16 residues. The V end lost 5 bases, the J end lost 0 bases, and 16 bases lay between the germline ends. This CDR3 reads CASSLGVAGANYGYTF. CDR3 nucleotide sequence: TGTGCCAGCAGCCTAGGAGTGGCGGGGGCTAACTATGGCTACACCTTC.

The V call is TRBV3-1 (or the pseudogene TRBV3-2), the J call TRBJ2-7; the D is unclear. Germline loops: CDR1 LGHDT, CDR2 YNNKEL (reference sequence). The CDR3 consists of 14 residues. Deletions cut 0 bases from V and 2 bases from J, with 8 bases between. This chain's CDR3 is CASSQDPRAYEQYF. The CDR3 bases are TGTGCCAGCAGCCAAGATCCCCGGGCCTACGAGCAGTACTTC.

The chain carries TRBV12-3 or TRBV12-4 and TRBJ2-1, with D possibly being TRBD1 (5 bases). This CDR3 comprises 13 residues. V lost 7 bases, J lost 10 bases, and 17 bases lay in between. This CDR3 is CASKEQETGEQFF. Here the CDR3 DNA reads TGTGCCAGCAAAGAACAGGAGACTGGGGAGCAGTTCTTC.

This clone was seen just once. The J gene is TRBJ2-7, the V gene TRBV14; TRBD2 matches at 12 bases. Looked up from germline, CDR1 is SGHDN and CDR2 is FVKESK. V was pared by 3 bases and J by 3 bases, with 6 bases of the junction left unmatched. The CDR3 consists of 16 residues. The CDR3 DNA sequence: TGTGCCAGCAGCCACCGCCCTAGCGGGAGGGGCTACGAGCAGTACTTC. Protein sequence: CASSHRPSGRGYEQYF. Looking up the rest from reference TRBV14 and TRBJ2-7 gives the full variable domain: EAGVTQFPSHSVIEKGQTVTLRCDPISGHDNLYWYRRVMGKEIKFLLHFVKESKQDESGMPNNRFLAERTGGTYSTLKVQPAELEDSGVYFCASSHRPSGRGYEQYFGPGTRLTVT.

J is TRBJ2-1 and V is TRBV3-1 (or the pseudogene TRBV3-2), with 12 bases lining up with TRBD2. The germline gives CDR1 LGHDT, CDR2 YNNKEL (reference sequence). The CDR3 has 18 residues. The J segment lost 0 bases and the V segment lost 0 bases, leaving 3 bases of the junction unmatched. The CDR3 DNA reads as TGTGCCAGCAGCCAAGAGGCTAGCGGGGGGGGCTCCTACAATGAGCAGTTCTTC. Translated, it gives CASSQEASGGGSYNEQFF.

The chain carries TRBV3-1 (or the pseudogene TRBV3-2) and TRBJ1-5; the D is unclear. Germline loops: CDR1 LGHDT, CDR2 YNNKEL (reference sequence). Trimming shortened V by 3 bases and J by 3 bases, and 12 bases separated the two germline ends. The CDR3 is 15 residues long. The CDR3 is CASSHSSGVNQPQHF. Written as DNA, the CDR3 is TGTGCCAGCAGCCATTCATCGGGAGTCAATCAGCCCCAGCATTTT.

V gene TRBV29-1 combines with J gene TRBJ2-7, with 7 bases fitting TRBD1. Germline-derived CDR1 and CDR2 are SQVTM and ANQGSEA. V lost 4 bases to trimming and J lost 0 bases; unmatched junction nucleotides: 6. The CDR3 totals 14 residues. This chain's CDR3 is CSVGVTGSSYEQYF. The CDR3 nucleotides are TGCAGCGTTGGTGTGACAGGGAGCTCCTACGAGCAGTACTTC.

This chain connects TRBV19 to TRBJ2-7, with 9 bases that match TRBD1. The CDR3 covers 15 residues. CDR1 and CDR2 from the germline V gene are LNHDA and SQIVND (reference sequence). V lost 5 bases, J lost 1 base, and 6 bases stayed unmatched. The DNA for the CDR3 is TGTGCCAGTAGTTTTGGACAGGGGTTTTCCTACGAGCAGTACTTC. Translating gives CASSFGQGFSYEQYF.

The chain uses TRBV7-9 and TRBJ2-1, with D tentatively TRBD2 (5 bases). The V gene lost 5 bases and the J gene lost 5 bases, with 13 bases spanning the gap. Per germline, CDR1 SEHNR and CDR2 FQNEAQ (reference sequence). The CDR3 extends over 14 amino acids. The CDR3 DNA sequence: TGTGCCAGCAGCCCCCGGGGAAGGAACAATGAGCAGTTCTTC. Protein: CASSPRGRNNEQFF.

This clone was seen more than once but under ten times. J is TRBJ1-5 and V is TRBV30, with D possibly being TRBD1 (5 bases). The CDR3 consists of 13 residues. Trimming removed 1 base from V and 1 base from J, with 5 bases in between. The V gene's germline CDR1 is GTSNPN and CDR2 SVGIG (reference sequence). CDR3 residues: CAWSEGSNQPQHF. CDR3 nucleotides: TGTGCCTGGAGTGAGGGGAGCAATCAGCCCCAGCATTTT.

J is TRBJ2-5 and V is TRBV19, with 10 positions matching TRBD2. Germline V gene data show CDR1 as LNHDA and CDR2 as SQIVND (reference sequence). This CDR3 has 16 residues. With V trimmed by 7 bases and J by 1 base, 9 bases remained unmatched. The DNA of the CDR3 is TGTGCCAGTAACCCCGGACTAGCGGAGATCCAAGAGACCCAGTACTTC. Translated, it gives CASNPGLAEIQETQYF.

This sequence joins TRBV12-2 and TRBJ1-5; TRBD1, the table's D call, lacks a check against the DNA. TRBV12-2 is described as a pseudogene. CDR3 length: 17 amino acids. The CDR3 loop reads CASRLLLVDKSNQPQHF. The CDR3 coding sequence is TGTGCAAGTCGCCTCCTTCTCGTTGACAAAAGCAATCAGCCCCAGCATTTT.

The rearrangement links TRBV27 to TRBJ1-6; weak D call: TRBD1 (5 bases). V lost 2 bases and J lost 8, with 13 bases in between. The CDR3 has 15 amino acids. CDR1 and CDR2 from the germline V gene are MNHEY and SMNVEV (reference sequence). This chain's CDR3 is CASSLAGRIDSPLHF. In nucleotides, the CDR3 is TGTGCCAGCAGTTTAGCAGGGCGAATTGATTCACCCCTCCACTTT.

The CDR3 DNA follows: TGTGCCAGCAGCGGCGGGACTAGCGGGGGGTTAAGCTACGAGCAGTACTTC. Its protein is CASSGGTSGGLSYEQYF. The gene calls are TRBV7-2 and TRBJ2-7; 15 positions match TRBD2. CDR1 SGHTA and CDR2 FQGNSA come from the germline V gene. V dropped 5 bases and J dropped 3; count of bases not matched to a gene: 8. CDR3 length equals 17 residues.

On this clone: This specimen includes other DNA sequences encoding the same CDR3. The chain recombines TRBV19 with TRBJ1-2; no definite D call. Germline lookup yields CDR1 LNHDA and CDR2 SQIVND (reference sequence). The CDR3 spans 11 residues. V dropped 5 bases and J dropped 4 bases, with 5 bases sitting between them. The CDR3 bases are TGTGCCAGTAGTGGGCTCTATGGCTACACCTTC. Translation gives CASSGLYGYTF.

This clone was recorded only once. The chain couples TRBV23-1 to TRBJ2-1; 8 positions match TRBD1. TRBV23-1 is filed as an ORF, its function uncertain. With V trimmed by 4 bases and J by 4 bases, 12 bases remained unmatched. The CDR3 length is 17 residues. In DNA, the CDR3 is TGCGCCAGCAGTCCGCCGCGGAGGACAGGGATTTACAATGAGCAGTTCTTC. Its translation: CASSPPRRTGIYNEQFF.

This chain uses TRBV6-4 with TRBJ2-4, with 8 bases aligning to TRBD1. CDR3 length equals 15 residues. The V and J ends lost 0 bases and 7 bases, in that order; junction bases with no gene match: 5. Looked up from germline, CDR1 is MRHNA and CDR2 is SNTAGT. In DNA, the CDR3 is TGTGCCAGCAGTGACTCGGCGACAGGGGCCAACATTCAGTACTTC. Protein product: CASSDSATGANIQYF.

V gene TRBV9 combines with J gene TRBJ1-2; D is unclear. V was pared by 2 bases and J by 0 bases, with 11 bases between. The germline gives CDR1 SGDLS, CDR2 YYNGEE. The CDR3 contains 15 residues. CDR3 residues: CASSVSITANYGYTF. The CDR3 DNA is TGTGCCAGCAGCGTCTCCATCACAGCTAACTATGGCTACACCTTC.

The genes are TRBV5-1 and TRBJ1-2; D perhaps matches TRBD1 (6 bases). The V and J ends lost 4 bases and 3 bases respectively, with 22 bases between them. This CDR3 has 17 residues. Germline values: CDR1 SGHRS, CDR2 YFSETQ. Written as DNA, the CDR3 is TGCGCCAGCAGCCCGGAGCGAGACGGGACACTTTACTATGGCTACACCTTC. Protein sequence: CASSPERDGTLYYGYTF.

The rearrangement joins TRBV30 to TRBJ2-7, with TRBD2 as a possible D gene (5 bases). V gave up 4 bases and J gave up 4 bases, with 8 bases separating them. Germline V gives CDR1 GTSNPN, CDR2 SVGIG (reference sequence). The CDR3 has 11 residues. CDR3 in amino acids: CAWTEDYEQYF. CDR3 nucleotide sequence: TGTGCCTGGACGGAGGATTACGAGCAGTACTTC.

The rearrangement joins TRBV27 to TRBJ1-1; TRBD1 matches 9 bases. The CDR3 has 14 residues. The germline V gene has CDR1 MNHEY and CDR2 SMNVEV (reference sequence). The ends lost 5 bases at V and 4 bases at J; junction bases unmatched: 5. The CDR3 reads CASSTLTGGTEAFF. DNA for the CDR3: TGTGCCAGCAGTACCCTGACAGGGGGCACTGAAGCTTTCTTT.

The chain recombines TRBV7-9 with TRBJ1-2, with TRBD1 matching 9 bases. V lost 5 bases, J lost 7 bases, and 14 bases stayed unmatched. The germline gives CDR1 SEHNR, CDR2 FQNEAQ (reference sequence). The CDR3 totals 16 residues. This chain's CDR3 is CASSRGQGRDSVGYTF. Here the CDR3 DNA reads TGTGCCAGCAGCCGCGGACAGGGGAGGGACTCAGTTGGCTACACCTTC.

This rearrangement joins TRBV5-8 to TRBJ1-5; D call uncertain. The V gene's germline CDR1 is SGHTS and CDR2 YDEGEE. Trimming removed 1 base at V and 0 bases at J, with 11 bases between. The CDR3 consists of 16 residues. The CDR3 DNA reads as TGTGCCAGCAGCTTGCAATGGAGTTATAGCAATCAGCCCCAGCATTTT. Translating it yields CASSLQWSYSNQPQHF. Combining the CDR3 with reference TRBV5-8 and TRBJ1-5 gives the whole variable domain EAGVTQSPTHLIKTRGQQATLRCSPISGHTSVYWYQQALGLGLQFLLWYDEGEERNRGNFPPRFSGRQFPNYSSELNVNALELEDSALYLCASSLQWSYSNQPQHFGDGTRLSIL.